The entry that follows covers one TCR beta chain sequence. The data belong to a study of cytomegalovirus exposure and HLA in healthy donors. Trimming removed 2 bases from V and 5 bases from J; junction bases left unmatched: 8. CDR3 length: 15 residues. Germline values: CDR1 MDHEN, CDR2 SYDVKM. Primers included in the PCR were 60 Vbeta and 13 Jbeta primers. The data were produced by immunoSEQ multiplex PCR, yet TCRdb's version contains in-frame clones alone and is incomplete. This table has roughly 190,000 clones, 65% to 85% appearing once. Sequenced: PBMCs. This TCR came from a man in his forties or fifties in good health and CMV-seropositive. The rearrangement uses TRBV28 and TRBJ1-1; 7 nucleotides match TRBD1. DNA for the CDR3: TGTGCCAGCAGTTTAGTTACAGGGGTCAGGACTGAAGCTTTCTTT. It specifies CASSLVTGVRTEAFF.